This T cell receptor (beta chain) originates from a study of T cell responses to AZD1222 COVID-19 vaccine (dated by TCRdb to the early 2020s). About the full investigation: AZD1222 recipients with second doses at about 4 weeks or about 12 weeks were pooled, because spike-specific TCR depth and breadth did not differ between schedules. TCR sequencing covered fewer than 250 trial participants: 207 given two doses of AZD1222 and 26 given two doses of MenACWY control vaccine. Enrollment into the trials was organized by age into subgroups of 18-55, 56-69 and 70-plus years, and those subgroups contained roughly 160, 29 and 62 TCR-sequenced participants, respectively.

As for this clone: This receptor's antigen is unknown. Per-base quality was not reported, and no clone a single base away is much larger than it.

Paper-wide results and their limitations: Most participants were white British and females outnumbered males, and the authors suggested that clonal diversity may have been underestimated. Conclusions about previously exposed vaccinees were limited because only a handful of AZD1222 recipients were SARS-CoV-2 seropositive at baseline. No day 14 peak-response samples were available, so repertoires were characterized only after the peak T cell response. The 56-69-year group was small, and its depth increase did not reach significance, likely because of low power. The whole spike protein was spanned by vaccine-associated CD4 TCRs, and dominant responses were seen in regions 160-218 and 743-854. Nearly half of unique spike-specific TCRs reportedly recognized epitopes outside regions mutated in the B.1.351 and B.1.1.7 variants. After two AZD1222 doses, both the breadth and the depth of spike-specific TCRs were significantly higher than at day 0 and than in MenACWY recipients.

The CDR3 regions of human TCRbeta chains were analyzed by immunosequencing. The study's own analysis went as follows. TCRs in the repertoires were compared against a reference library of SARS-CoV-2-specific TCRs that had been generated with the MIRA antigen-specificity platform. Breadth meant the fraction of unique TCRs that were SARS-CoV-2-associated, whereas depth meant the fraction of total T cells that were SARS-CoV-2-associated. Each spike-specific TCR was assigned to its reactive spike region and to a CD4 or CD8 class using the MIRA data. Log10-transformed breadth and depth values were compared by one-way ANOVA with Sidak's multiple comparisons tests. The immuneACCESS repertoire file appears here via TCRdb, limited to in-frame rearrangements. These files lack a portion of the clones; in checked studies, under half of the deficit traces to unresolved V genes, and the cause of the others is not known. That table supplies the V and J calls and clone size; D and trimming were determined from the DNA. The sample table holds 30,000 to 35,000 clones, of which roughly 90% were seen once. Approximately 7.3% of the sample is taken by the ten largest.

What the time point label conveys for this sample: baseline before first vaccination. Vaccinee samples came from UK trials COV001 and COV002, including a single-blind randomized controlled phase 2/3 trial of AZD1222 (ChAdOx1 nCoV-19) in healthy adults. For TCRbeta chain sequencing, PBMC samples were collected from trial participants at day 0 and at day 28 after the second dose. This TCR derives from an adult in good health. Sequencing was performed on peripheral blood, taken on day 0 of AZD1222 vaccination.

DNA sequence: TGTGCCAGCAGTTTGGGGTATGGGAACACAGATACGCAGTATTTT. Its protein product is CASSLGYGNTDTQYF. The sequence links TRBV27 to TRBJ2-3; no D gene is confidently identified. Trimming takes 3 bases from V and 2 bases from J, and the germline ends sit 12 bases apart. For CDR1 and CDR2, the germline V gene (reference sequence) lists MNHEY and SMNVEV. Counted from cysteine to phenylalanine, this CDR3 has 15 amino acids. Only CDR3 DNA is held: 45 bases, read in frame from base 1.